Listed below are T cell receptor beta chains from one sample, sequenced in a study of beta chain features in type 1 diabetes. The table came from immunoSEQ multiplex PCR; TCRdb's copy has only in-frame clones and leaves some out. The sample shows about 700,000 clones, about an eighth of them seen only once. Sequencing input: naive CD4+ T cells from blood. The receptor source for this set is a man aged 18 to 35 with type 1 diabetes. The CDR3 runs from the conserved cysteine through the conserved F or W. A D gene is named only where the DNA matches it firmly. A clone size is listed for some rows: how often the clone was seen (once, few, many), or a class if it is expanded.

J: TRBJ1-1; D: TRBD1; size: .; V: TRBV27; DNA: TGTGCCAGCAGTCTCCCGGGACAGCTAAACACTGAAGCTTTCTTT; CDR3: CASSLPGQLNTEAFF
J: TRBJ1-3; D: .; size: few; V: TRBV13; DNA: TGTGCCAGCAGCTCGGCAGGGTCGGACGGGACCATATATTTT; CDR3: CASSSAGSDGTIYF
J: TRBJ1-2; D: TRBD1; size: .; V: TRBV2; DNA: TGTGCCAGCAGTGAACAAAGGACAGGGGCCAACTATGGCTACACCTTC; CDR3: CASSEQRTGANYGYTF
J: TRBJ1-4; D: .; size: few; V: TRBV15; DNA: TGTGCCACCAGCCCCGGACTACAGGCAACTAATGAAAAACTGTTTTTT; CDR3: CATSPGLQATNEKLFF
J: TRBJ1-2; D: .; size: few; V: TRBV6-5; DNA: TGTGCCAGCAGTTACTCGAGTTCGGGCGCGGATGGCTACACCTTC; CDR3: CASSYSSSGADGYTF
J: TRBJ2-3; D: TRBD1; size: few; V: TRBV11-3; DNA: TGTGCCAGCAGCTTAGGACTACAGGGGACAGATACGCAGTATTTT; CDR3: CASSLGLQGTDTQYF
J: TRBJ1-5; D: .; size: .; V: TRBV30; DNA: TGTGCCTGGAGTCAATGGACAGACAATCAGCCCCAGCATTTT; CDR3: CAWSQWTDNQPQHF
J: TRBJ1-6; D: TRBD1; size: .; V: TRBV18; DNA: TGTGCCAGCTCACTAGGGACAGGGGGCGATTCACCCCTCCACTTT; CDR3: CASSLGTGGDSPLHF
J: TRBJ1-2; D: TRBD1; size: .; V: TRBV6-5; DNA: TGTGCCAGCAGCCCACAGGGGGTTGGAGACTATGGCTACACCTTC; CDR3: CASSPQGVGDYGYTF
J: TRBJ1-2; D: TRBD1; size: .; V: TRBV5-5; DNA: TGTGCCAGCAGCTGGGCGGGACAGGGGAACTATGGCTACACCTTC; CDR3: CASSWAGQGNYGYTF
J: TRBJ2-7; D: .; size: .; V: TRBV27; DNA: TGTGCCAGCAGTCGGAAAGTCGAATACGAGCAGTACTTC; CDR3: CASSRKVEYEQYF
J: TRBJ1-1; D: .; size: .; V: TRBV29-1; DNA: TGCAGCGTTGATCATTCCTCGCTCATGAACACTGAAGCTTTCTTT; CDR3: CSVDHSSLMNTEAFF
J: TRBJ1-1; D: .; size: .; V: TRBV10-3; DNA: TGTGCCATCAGTGAGTTGGCAGGGAACACTGAAGCTTTCTTT; CDR3: CAISELAGNTEAFF
J: TRBJ2-7; D: TRBD1; size: .; V: TRBV19; DNA: TGTGCCAGTAGTAGCGGACAGGATCCCTACGAGCAGTACTTC; CDR3: CASSSGQDPYEQYF
J: TRBJ1-2; D: .; size: .; V: TRBV15; DNA: TGTGCCACCAGCCGCCCGGCGGGGGGGCTTACCTATGGCTACACCTTC; CDR3: CATSRPAGGLTYGYTF
J: TRBJ1-2; D: .; size: .; V: TRBV4-1; DNA: TGCGCCAGCAGCCAAGAGCATCGGGGGTATGGCTACACCTTC; CDR3: CASSQEHRGYGYTF
J: TRBJ2-3; D: TRBD2; size: .; V: TRBV4-1; DNA: TGCGCCAGCAGCCAAGTTTCCCTAGCGGGGGCAGATACGCAGTATTTT; CDR3: CASSQVSLAGADTQYF
J: TRBJ2-5; D: TRBD1; size: few; V: TRBV7-6; DNA: TGTGCCAGCAGCTTAGAAGGGTCCGGGACAGGGGTAGAGACCCAGTACTTC; CDR3: CASSLEGSGTGVETQYF
J: TRBJ2-7; D: TRBD1; size: .; V: TRBV6-1; DNA: TGTGCCAGCAGAAGGACAGGGCTCCCTGCCTACGAGCAGTACTTC; CDR3: CASRRTGLPAYEQYF
J: TRBJ2-7; D: .; size: .; V: TRBV5-6; DNA: TGTGCCAGCAGCTCAGAGTTCTACGAGCAGTACTTC; CDR3: CASSSEFYEQYF
J: TRBJ1-2; D: .; size: few; V: TRBV30; DNA: TGTGCCTGGAGTCTGAACGCTAACTATGGCTACACCTTC; CDR3: CAWSLNANYGYTF
J: TRBJ1-2; D: .; size: few; V: TRBV6-5; DNA: TGTGCCAGCAGTTACTCAGGAGGGGAGGGCTATGGCTACACCTTC; CDR3: CASSYSGGEGYGYTF
J: TRBJ2-3; D: TRBD2; size: .; V: TRBV5-1; DNA: TGCGCCAGCAGCTTGGGGGCTAGCGGATTCACAGATACGCAGTATTTT; CDR3: CASSLGASGFTDTQYF
J: TRBJ2-3; D: .; size: few; V: TRBV6-5; DNA: TGTGCCAGTGAGGCGGGCGCGGGAGATACGCAGTATTTT; CDR3: CASEAGAGDTQYF
J: TRBJ1-1; D: .; size: few; V: TRBV28; DNA: TGTGCCAGCACTTTCAGGGCCACTGAAGCTTTCTTT; CDR3: CASTFRATEAFF
J: TRBJ2-6; D: TRBD2; size: .; V: TRBV5-4; DNA: TGTGCCAGCAGCTCGGCGGGGGCTGGGGCCAACGTCCTGACTTTC; CDR3: CASSSAGAGANVLTF
J: TRBJ1-6; D: .; size: few; V: TRBV7-9; DNA: TGTGCCAGCAGCACATCCCGTGACCCTAATTCACCCCTCCACTTT; CDR3: CASSTSRDPNSPLHF
J: TRBJ2-5; D: .; size: .; V: TRBV25-1; DNA: TGTGCCAGCAGTGAAAGCTCAGGGGGAGGCGAGACCCAGTACTTC; CDR3: CASSESSGGGETQYF
J: TRBJ2-1; D: .; size: few; V: TRBV4-1; DNA: TGCGCCAGCAGCCAAGTCCGGTCTTCCAACAATGAGCAGTTCTTC; CDR3: CASSQVRSSNNEQFF
J: TRBJ1-2; D: TRBD1; size: few; V: TRBV7-9; DNA: TGTGCCAGCCGGGACAGGGAGGGCGGCTACACCTTC; CDR3: CASRDREGGYTF
J: TRBJ2-3; D: .; size: .; V: TRBV29-1; DNA: TGCAGCGTTAAAAACCCGACCAGCCGGTGGGATACGCAGTATTTT; CDR3: CSVKNPTSRWDTQYF
J: TRBJ2-5; D: TRBD1; size: .; V: TRBV9; DNA: TGTGCCAGCAGCGTATACCAGGGGGCAGGAGAGACCCAGTACTTC; CDR3: CASSVYQGAGETQYF
J: TRBJ1-5; D: .; size: few; V: TRBV2; DNA: TGTGCCAGCAGTTTCTTACCCGGGAACCAGCCCCAGCATTTT; CDR3: CASSFLPGNQPQHF
J: TRBJ2-7; D: .; size: .; V: TRBV25-1; DNA: TGTGCCAGCACCGTCGCGGGACAACTTTACGAGCAGTACTTC; CDR3: CASTVAGQLYEQYF
J: TRBJ1-1; D: .; size: .; V: TRBV27; DNA: TGTGCCAGCAGTTTAGTTTCAGTTCCCACTGAAGCTTTCTTT; CDR3: CASSLVSVPTEAFF